These T cell receptor beta chains were read from a single sample in a study of cytomegalovirus exposure and HLA in healthy donors. Here immunoSEQ multiplex PCR was the method, and the copy in TCRdb shows in-frame clones only, minus some. The sample records some 140,000 clones, around 72% being singletons. Sequencing was carried out using PBMCs. All receptors come from a woman between 40 and 50 years old in good health and CMV-seronegative. The CDR3 runs from the conserved cysteine through the conserved F or W. The order of the fields is J gene, V gene, clone size, D gene, CDR3 protein, CDR3 DNA. D genes are given only for firm matches. Not every row has a clone size; where given, it reads once, few, many or a size class.

TRBJ2-1 TRBV9 NA NA CASSVDPNPYNEQFF TGTGCCAGCAGCGTAGACCCTAATCCGTACAATGAGCAGTTCTTC
TRBJ1-5 TRBV2 few NA CASGGGIGNQPQHF TGTGCCAGCGGCGGGGGGATAGGCAATCAGCCCCAGCATTTT
TRBJ1-2 TRBV6-5 NA NA CASSYRQPGYGYTF TGTGCCAGCAGTTACCGACAGCCTGGCTATGGCTACACCTTC
TRBJ2-2 TRBV18 NA TRBD1 CASSRDRKNTGELFF TGTGCCAGCTCCCGGGACAGGAAGAACACCGGGGAGCTGTTTTTT
TRBJ2-5 TRBV25-1 NA NA CASSEKMGTPGETQYF TGTGCCAGCAGTGAAAAGATGGGGACACCGGGGGAGACCCAGTACTTC
TRBJ2-1 TRBV4-1 NA NA CASSQTQEISYNEQFF TGCGCCAGCAGCCAAACCCAGGAAATTTCCTACAATGAGCAGTTCTTC
TRBJ2-7 TRBV19 NA NA CASRYRALSSSYEQYF TGTGCCAGCCGGTACAGGGCTTTATCCTCCTCCTACGAGCAGTACTTC
TRBJ2-2 TRBV5-1 few NA CASSLQGGEAGELFF TGCGCCAGCAGCTTACAAGGGGGGGAAGCCGGGGAGCTGTTTTTT
TRBJ1-2 TRBV28 NA NA CASYIDRFHGYTF TGTGCCAGCTACATCGACAGGTTTCATGGCTACACCTTC
TRBJ1-1 TRBV9 few NA CASSSAGDTEAFF TGTGCCAGCAGCTCCGCGGGGGACACTGAAGCTTTCTTT
TRBJ1-1 TRBV7-3 NA TRBD1 CASSLLGQGTTEAFF TGTGCCAGCAGCTTATTGGGACAGGGGACCACTGAAGCTTTCTTT
TRBJ1-1 TRBV19 NA NA CASRGGPSMNTEAFF TGTGCCAGTAGGGGAGGGCCTTCCATGAACACTGAAGCTTTCTTT
TRBJ2-3 TRBV29-1 NA NA CSVEGTSNTDTQYF TGCAGCGTAGAAGGGACATCGAACACAGATACGCAGTATTTT
TRBJ1-1 TRBV5-6 many NA CASSLRRVAFF TGTGCCAGCAGCTTGAGGAGGGTCGCTTTCTTT
TRBJ2-4 TRBV2 NA NA CASSEQGQVNIQYF TGTGCCAGCAGTGAACAGGGTCAGGTCAACATTCAGTACTTC
TRBJ1-3 TRBV11-2 NA NA CASSLTGNTIYF TGTGCCAGCAGCTTAACAGGAAACACCATATATTTT
TRBJ2-2 TRBV9 NA NA CASSVTARGNTGELFF TGTGCCAGCAGCGTAACGGCCAGGGGGAACACCGGGGAGCTGTTTTTT
TRBJ1-3 TRBV2 NA TRBD1 CASSVSQGTGNTIYF TGTGCCAGCAGTGTGTCACAGGGGACTGGAAACACCATATATTTT
TRBJ2-3 TRBV5-1 NA TRBD2 CASSVGLAGGGSDTQYF TGCGCCAGCAGCGTGGGACTAGCGGGGGGCGGTTCAGATACGCAGTATTTT
TRBJ1-5 TRBV7-6 NA TRBD1 CASSQGQGLSNQPQHF TGTGCCAGCAGCCAAGGACAGGGTCTGAGCAATCAGCCCCAGCATTTT
TRBJ1-1 TRBV15 NA NA CATSKLSRAEAFF TGTGCCACCAGCAAGTTGTCCAGGGCTGAAGCTTTCTTT
TRBJ2-4 TRBV19 NA NA CASSISNQGGNIQYF TGTGCCAGTAGTATATCTAACCAGGGCGGAAACATTCAGTACTTC
TRBJ1-2 TRBV5-1 few NA CASRGSSNYGYTF TGCGCCAGCCGGGGTTCGTCTAACTATGGCTACACCTTC
TRBJ2-1 TRBV5-1 NA TRBD1 CASSLDRAYNEQFF TGCGCCAGCAGCCTGGACAGGGCCTACAATGAGCAGTTCTTC
TRBJ2-1 TRBV7-3 NA TRBD2 CASSVTGGGAPEQFF TGTGCCAGCAGCGTAACGGGCGGGGGGGCCCCTGAGCAGTTCTTC
TRBJ2-2 TRBV18 NA TRBD1 CASSPRQGEELFF TGTGCCAGCTCACCGCGACAGGGCGAGGAGCTGTTTTTT
TRBJ1-4 TRBV6-5 NA TRBD1 CASRGTGVEKLFF TGTGCCAGCAGAGGGACAGGGGTAGAAAAACTGTTTTTT
TRBJ2-3 TRBV4-2 few TRBD2 CASSQEGAGGQKFTDTQYF TGTGCCAGCAGCCAAGAAGGGGCGGGGGGTCAAAAATTCACAGATACGCAGTATTTT
TRBJ2-5 TRBV7-3 once TRBD2 CASSFGHGRGETQYF TGTGCCAGCAGCTTTGGGCACGGGAGGGGTGAGACCCAGTACTTC
TRBJ2-5 TRBV10-3 NA TRBD2 CAISGRTSGDQETQYF TGTGCCATCAGTGGGAGGACTAGCGGGGACCAAGAGACCCAGTACTTC
TRBJ2-5 TRBV6-1 NA NA CASSAQGWGETQYF TGTGCCAGCAGTGCCCAGGGATGGGGAGAGACCCAGTACTTC
TRBJ1-1 TRBV27 NA TRBD1 CASSLSGQGAVNTEAFF TGTGCCAGCAGTTTGTCTGGACAGGGGGCGGTGAACACTGAAGCTTTCTTT
TRBJ2-2 TRBV6-6 NA NA CASREQGSGELFF TGTGCCAGCAGGGAACAGGGTTCCGGGGAGCTGTTTTTT
TRBJ2-3 TRBV6-6 NA NA CASSTQDRGAPDTQYF TGTGCCAGCAGCACGCAAGACCGGGGGGCCCCAGATACGCAGTATTTT
TRBJ1-3 TRBV21-1 NA NA CASISGRWTIYF TGTGCCAGCATCTCAGGGCGTTGGACCATATATTTT
TRBJ1-2 TRBV2 NA TRBD1 CASSAPGTVSDGYTF TGTGCCAGCAGTGCCCCCGGGACAGTTTCGGATGGCTACACCTTC
TRBJ2-2 TRBV27 NA NA CASSWTENTGELFF TGTGCCAGCAGTTGGACAGAGAACACCGGGGAGCTGTTTTTT
TRBJ2-7 TRBV10-3 once NA CAIATGGGRAINEQYF TGTGCCATCGCAACGGGTGGGGGCCGGGCAATCAACGAGCAGTACTTC
TRBJ2-7 TRBV27 NA TRBD2 CASSLWGGGAGRAYEQYF TGTGCCAGCAGTTTATGGGGCGGGGGGGCAGGGAGAGCCTACGAGCAGTACTTC
TRBJ1-1 TRBV11-2 NA NA CASSLMPGTSLEAFF TGTGCCAGCAGCTTAATGCCCGGGACAAGCCTCGAAGCTTTCTTT
TRBJ2-2 TRBV28 NA TRBD1 CASSLWGQGVELFF TGTGCCAGCAGTTTATGGGGACAGGGGGTTGAGCTGTTTTTT
TRBJ1-4 TRBV6-1 many TRBD1 CASSGINRGGEKLFF TGTGCCAGCAGTGGGATCAACAGGGGGGGCGAAAAACTGTTTTTT
TRBJ1-2 TRBV6-5 NA NA CASSYSFWQGDYGYTF TGTGCCAGCAGTTACTCGTTTTGGCAGGGCGACTATGGCTACACCTTC
TRBJ1-1 TRBV13 few TRBD1 CASTSTGWGTEAFF TGTGCCAGCACTTCGACAGGGTGGGGGACTGAAGCTTTCTTT
TRBJ1-2 TRBV28 once NA CASSPPGQKIYGYTF TGTGCCAGCAGTCCCCCAGGACAGAAAATCTATGGCTACACCTTC
TRBJ1-1 TRBV5-1 NA TRBD1 CASSIRGTDTEAFF TGCGCCAGCAGCATCAGGGGGACGGACACTGAAGCTTTCTTT
TRBJ2-1 TRBV2 NA NA CASSGRRETYNEQFF TGTGCCAGCAGTGGCAGAAGGGAGACCTACAATGAGCAGTTCTTC
TRBJ2-2 TRBV18 NA TRBD2 CASSQGGGTNTGELFF TGTGCCAGCTCACAAGGCGGGGGAACTAACACCGGGGAGCTGTTTTTT
TRBJ1-1 TRBV5-6 NA NA CASSLSLLQNTEAFF TGTGCCAGCAGCTTGTCCCTACTTCAGAACACTGAAGCTTTCTTT
TRBJ2-1 TRBV5-1 few TRBD2 CASGSGDTYNEQFF TGCGCCAGCGGTAGCGGGGATACCTACAATGAGCAGTTCTTC
TRBJ2-5 TRBV2 once TRBD1 CASNRGKETQYF TGTGCCAGCAACAGGGGGAAAGAGACCCAGTACTTC
TRBJ2-3 TRBV2 once TRBD2 CASSEYHAGVEADTQYF TGTGCCAGCAGTGAATACCACGCGGGGGTGGAGGCAGATACGCAGTATTTT
TRBJ1-1 TRBV13 few TRBD1 CASSDPGQGEREAFF TGTGCCAGCAGCGATCCTGGACAGGGCGAGAGAGAAGCTTTCTTT
TRBJ2-1 TRBV5-6 few NA CASSHYNEQFF TGTGCCAGCAGCCACTACAATGAGCAGTTCTTC
TRBJ2-1 TRBV7-9 NA TRBD2 CASSSPSGGAAWQQFF TGTGCCAGCAGCTCTCCTAGCGGGGGGGCCGCATGGCAGCAGTTCTTC
TRBJ2-1 TRBV27 NA TRBD2 CASSPSSGGAGEQFF TGTGCCAGCAGCCCCTCTAGCGGGGGGGCGGGTGAGCAGTTCTTC
TRBJ2-1 TRBV2 few TRBD1 CASSRQGRNEQFF TGTGCCAGCAGTAGACAGGGGCGCAATGAGCAGTTCTTC
TRBJ2-1 TRBV9 once TRBD2 CASSISGGPNNEQFF TGTGCCAGCAGCATTAGCGGGGGCCCTAACAATGAGCAGTTCTTC